This TCR beta chain was sequenced during a study of T cell clonotyping in hematopoietic cell transplantation. About this clone: The antigen is not known.

Data came from immunoSEQ multiplex PCR; TCRdb stores just in-frame clones and leaves some out. The profile shows approximately 42,000 clones, 95% of them singletons. Study-wide points: At the given depth, recipient repertoires were over 95% de novo clonotypes. No sorting was done, leaving CD4 and CD8 contributions mixed. After transplant, recipient diversity fell while pathologically expanded clonotypes grew through day 180.

V shed 4 bases and J shed 3 bases, with 6 bases lying between them. This CDR3 region has 12 residues. CDR1 and CDR2 (germline): MNHNS, SASEGT. This TCR came from a man aged 25 to 40 in good health. Some clones in this sample may be carry-over from other donors' samples. The sample consisted of peripheral blood mononuclear cells. V gene TRBV6-1 combines with J gene TRBJ1-2; D gene unclear. This CDR3 reads CASSGGHYGYTF. As DNA, the CDR3 is TGTGCCAGCAGTGGCGGACACTATGGCTACACCTTC.